What follows are 13 T cell receptor beta chains derived from one specimen sequenced in a study of cytomegalovirus exposure and HLA in healthy donors. The study ran its PCR with 60 Vbeta and 13 Jbeta primers. TCRdb's table, derived via immunoSEQ multiplex PCR, lists solely in-frame clones and lacks some. The data show 150,000 or so clones, 70% to 85% seen once. The sample was PBMCs. The source is a man aged 25 to 45 in good health and CMV-seropositive.

The sample holds a few counts of this clone. This CDR3 is CASSTGTVNTEAFF. CDR3 sequence (DNA): TGTGCCAGCAGCACCGGGACAGTGAACACTGAAGCTTTCTTT. The chain combines TRBV28 with TRBJ1-1; TRBD1 matches 7 bases. The CDR3 extends over 14 amino acids. The trim removed 6 bases at V and 0 bases at J, leaving 4 bases unmatched. Germline CDR1 MDHEN, CDR2 SYDVKM.

A few counts support this clone. CDR3 nucleotide sequence: TGTGCCAGCAGCTTGGTGGCGGGAACCTATACGCAGTATTTT. Translation: CASSLVAGTYTQYF. The V and J genes are TRBV5-8 and TRBJ2-3, with a tentative D call TRBD2 (6 bases). The CDR3 contains 14 residues. Looked up from germline, CDR1 is SGHTS and CDR2 is YDEGEE. Trimming pared 0 bases from V and 7 bases from J, leaving 12 bases between.

This sequence joins TRBV13 and TRBJ2-1, with 8 positions matching TRBD2. With V trimmed by 5 bases and J by 15 bases, 18 bases remained unmatched. Germline V gives CDR1 PRHDT, CDR2 FYEKMQ (reference sequence). The CDR3 is 15 residues long. The CDR3 spells CASSPSSGSVARGFF. CDR3 bases: TGTGCCAGCAGCCCGTCCAGCGGGAGTGTAGCCCGAGGGTTCTTC.

This chain uses TRBV27 with TRBJ1-1, with 7 bases matching TRBD1. The CDR3 runs 14 residues. V trimming: 5 bases; J trimming: 2 bases; junction bases outside the gene matches: 5. Germline CDR1 MNHEY, CDR2 SMNVEV (reference sequence). For the CDR3, the DNA is TGTGCCAGCAGTACCGGGACAGATAACACTGAAGCTTTCTTT. This sequence encodes CASSTGTDNTEAFF.

Points on this clone: Germline and junction disagree at one end, which may indicate a read error. The genes are TRBV7-9 and TRBJ2-3, with TRBD1 identical over 10 bases. This CDR3 region has 16 residues. The germline gives CDR1 SEHNR, CDR2 FQNEAQ (reference sequence). The CDR3 sequence: CSSSFPGQGTWDTQYF. Written as DNA, the CDR3 is TGTTCCAGCAGCTTTCCGGGACAGGGGACGTGGGATACGCAGTATTTT.

In the case of this clone: This sample includes further DNA sequences coding for the same CDR3. This chain connects TRBV5-4 to TRBJ2-5; D may be TRBD1 (5 bases). This CDR3 is built from 14 residues. The V gene lost 0 bases and the J gene lost 5 bases, with 11 bases spanning the gap. From germline, CDR1 is SGHNT and CDR2 YYREEE (reference sequence). This chain's CDR3 is CASSLDFGAETQYF. Here the CDR3 DNA reads TGTGCCAGCAGCTTGGATTTTGGGGCCGAGACCCAGTACTTC.

This clone was counted only a few times. The V call is TRBV7-2, the J call TRBJ2-1, with TRBD2 matching over 13 bases. The CDR3 totals 16 residues. Unmatched junction bases numbered 7, after V lost 4 bases and J lost 7 bases. Germline V gives CDR1 SGHTA, CDR2 FQGNSA. The DNA for the CDR3 is TGTGCCAGCAGCTGGACTAGCGGGAGTGGAGGGAATGAGCAGTTCTTC. Amino acids: CASSWTSGSGGNEQFF.

The V and J genes are TRBV6-7 and TRBJ1-1, with 7 bases lining up with TRBD1. TRBV6-7 carries the ORF label, with uncertain function. The J segment lost 4 bases and the V segment lost 5 bases, leaving 7 bases of the junction unmatched. This CDR3 is built from 14 residues. CDR3 in amino acids: CASSQTGESTEAFF. DNA for the CDR3: TGTGCCAGCAGTCAAACAGGGGAGTCCACTGAAGCTTTCTTT.

The sample holds one count of this clone. The rearrangement uses TRBV11-2 and TRBJ2-5; no reliable D call. Germline-derived CDR1 and CDR2 are SGHAT and FQNNGV. The CDR3 is 14 residues long. V was clipped by 3 bases and J by 0 bases, with 8 bases between them. CDR3 in DNA: TGTGCCAGCAGCTTTAACAGCAACCAAGAGACCCAGTACTTC. It encodes CASSFNSNQETQYF.

This chain connects TRBV4-1 to TRBJ2-3, with no clear D. Trimming took off 4 bases at V and 2 bases at J, with 13 bases between the two ends. Germline V gene data show CDR1 as MGHRA and CDR2 as YSYEKL. This CDR3 is 15 amino acids long. The CDR3: CASSRTVISTDTQYF. CDR3 nucleotide sequence: TGCGCCAGCAGCCGCACGGTGATTTCCACAGATACGCAGTATTTT.

The CDR3 DNA reads TGTGCCAGCAGCGCCCTCCCCAGCGGGGGGTTCCAAGAGACCCAGTACTTC. It yields the protein CASSALPSGGFQETQYF. The chain has TRBV7-3 and TRBJ2-5; 9 positions agree with TRBD2. The V and J ends lost 5 bases and 1 base, in that order; junction bases with no gene match: 11. Germline loops: CDR1 SGHTA, CDR2 FQGTGA. The CDR3 covers 17 residues.

The J gene is TRBJ1-3, the V gene TRBV6-1; D unclear. Germline values: CDR1 MNHNS, CDR2 SASEGT. V gave up 7 bases and J gave up 0 bases, with 7 bases separating them. The CDR3 has 13 amino acids. CDR3 DNA sequence: TGTGCCAGCAACGGGAACTCTGGAAACACCATATATTTT. Its protein product is CASNGNSGNTIYF.

The chain combines TRBV10-1 with TRBJ1-5; TRBD1 might be the D (5 bases). V was cut by 11 bases and J by 1 base, with 15 bases left in between. This CDR3 is built from 14 residues. Germline-derived CDR1 and CDR2 are WNHNN and SYGVQD (reference sequence). The CDR3 region has the DNA TGCGCCGGGGGGAGGGGTGTGAGCAATCAGCCCCAGCATTTT. Translated, it gives CAGGRGVSNQPQHF.